This T cell receptor beta chain was obtained from a study of T cell repertoires in cytomegalovirus infection. Overall study: Public TCR beta signatures indicated both CMV infection and matching HLA type. Findings and limits, study-wide: Cumulative public TCR beta family frequency identified CMV carriers with the relevant HLA. The study found HLA-C-restricted CMV-specific TCR beta clonotypes dominating the ex vivo response.

Via MiXCR, TCRdb re-called the reads, giving one row per CDR3 protein. The sample has roughly 760,000 distinct CDR3 sequences, 35% seen once. Turning to this clonotype: Antigen: not known.

This CDR3 is 15 amino acids long. The ends were cut back, 5 bases at V and 1 base at J, with 10 bases in the middle. Germline CDR1 KGHDR, CDR2 SFDVKD. Sequencing was carried out using PBMCs. The receptor was derived from a human donor in good health (CMV status not recorded). Some clones in this sample may be carry-over from other donors' samples. This chain joins TRBV24-1 and TRBJ2-2; perhaps D is TRBD1 or TRBD2 (5 bases each). The CDR3 nucleotides read TGTGCCACCAGTGTCCGGGGCGAGAACACCGGGGAGCTGTTTTTT. It is translated as CATSVRGENTGELFF.